These 26 T cell receptor beta chains were all obtained from the same sample, sequenced in a study of a mutant IDH1 vaccine in newly diagnosed glioma. The time point here: week 47, end of study. In the vaccine, a single dose held 300 ug of the mutant IDH1 20-mer peptide, along with topical imiquimod. Their cognate antigens are unknown. Clones were read by immunoSEQ multiplex PCR, and TCRdb kept only the in-frame ones, dropping some. Of over 50,000 clones listed, about three quarters were seen once; the top ten hold over 4.5%. This material consisted of PBMCs, taken from a glioma patient whose treatment included an IDH1 peptide vaccine. These receptors came from a woman aged 40 to 50 with glioma. Some clones in this sample may be carry-over from other donors' samples.

This clone appeared a single time. The rearrangement joins TRBV7-3 to TRBJ2-6; D gene uncertain. This CDR3 region has 15 residues. From germline, CDR1 is SGHTA and CDR2 FQGTGA. The ends were cut back, 4 bases at V and 4 bases at J, with 11 bases in the middle. CDR3 loop: CASSSAASGANVLTF. The CDR3 region has the DNA TGTGCCAGCAGCTCCGCGGCCAGCGGGGCCAACGTCCTGACTTTC.

This clone showed up just a few times. This chain links TRBV6-1 with TRBJ1-1; D not resolved. The CDR3 is made up of 13 amino acids. The germline V gene has CDR1 MNHNS and CDR2 SASEGT. Deletions cut 2 bases from V and 3 bases from J, with 7 bases between. The CDR3 coding sequence is TGTGCCAGCAGTGAATTCGGGCACACTGAAGCTTTCTTT. Residues: CASSEFGHTEAFF.

The chain couples TRBV7-9 to TRBJ2-7; D is perhaps TRBD2 (6 bases). The length of the CDR3 is 14 residues. Germline values: CDR1 SEHNR, CDR2 FQNEAQ (reference sequence). The V end was cut by 5 bases, the J end by 3 bases, with 14 bases between. CDR3 amino acids: CASSPGGFGYEQYF. CDR3 DNA: TGTGCCAGCAGCCCTGGGGGGTTCGGCTACGAGCAGTACTTC.

The V gene is TRBV10-1, the J gene TRBJ2-7; D may be TRBD2 (5 bases). CDR1 WNHNN and CDR2 SYGVQD come from the germline V gene (reference sequence). The CDR3 contains 11 residues. Trimming pared 8 bases from V and 5 bases from J, leaving 10 bases between. CDR3 sequence: CASPTRHEQYF. The DNA for the CDR3 is TGCGCCAGCCCAACTAGACACGAGCAGTACTTC.

This chain links TRBV9 with TRBJ1-4; D is possibly TRBD1 (5 bases). Between the trimmed V and J ends, which lost 2 bases and 3 bases, there was a span of 17 bases. The CDR3 has 17 amino acids. CDR1 and CDR2 from the germline V gene are SGDLS and YYNGEE. The DNA for the CDR3 is TGTGCCAGCAGCGTGAGGGTGGAGGGGCCTGCTAATGAAAAACTGTTTTTT. This encodes CASSVRVEGPANEKLFF.

This clone came up a few times. V is TRBV6-6 and J is TRBJ2-7, with 8 positions matching TRBD1. V dropped 6 bases and J dropped 5; count of bases not matched to a gene: 9. Germline V lookup: CDR1 MNHNY, CDR2 SVGAGI (reference sequence). CDR3 size: 14 residues. The CDR3 DNA follows: TGTGCCAGCAGCACGGGGCAGGGGGCCAACGAGCAGTACTTC. Translated, it gives CASSTGQGANEQYF.

The chain is built from TRBV5-1 and TRBJ2-5; TRBD2 might be the D (6 bases). Germline lookup yields CDR1 SGHRS and CDR2 YFSETQ. V was shortened by 6 bases and J by 1 base, with 13 bases between the two germline ends. This CDR3 region has 14 residues. The CDR3 bases are TGCGCCAGCAATCGCGGGGCCTTCCAAGAGACCCAGTACTTC. It specifies CASNRGAFQETQYF. The full variable domain, rest sourced from reference TRBV5-1 and TRBJ2-5, is KAGVTQTPRYLIKTRGQQVTLSCSPISGHRSVSWYQQTPGQGLQFLFEYFSETQRNKGNFPGRFSGRQFSNSRSEMNVSTLELGDSALYLCASNRGAFQETQYFGPGTRLLVL.

The rearrangement uses TRBV4-2 and TRBJ2-2, with D tentatively TRBD1 or TRBD2 (5 bases each). The CDR3 length is 15 residues. Germline V gives CDR1 LGHNA, CDR2 YNFKEQ. The ends were cut back, 1 base at V and 1 base at J, with 7 bases in the middle. The CDR3 region is CASSQVRGNTGELFF. CDR3 coding DNA: TGTGCCAGCAGCCAAGTGAGGGGGAACACCGGGGAGCTGTTTTTT.

The gene calls are TRBV1 and TRBJ1-6. TRBV1 is annotated as a pseudogene. CDR3 length: 20 amino acids. DNA of the CDR3: TGCACCAGCAGCCAAGATTCTTCTACTGCTACTAGCTCCTATAATTCACCCCTCCACTTT. The encoded protein is CTSSQDSSTATSSYNSPLHF.

The V gene is TRBV2, the J gene TRBJ2-7, with 9 bases identical to TRBD1. There are 18 residues in the CDR3. Germline V gene sequence: CDR1 SNHLY, CDR2 FYNNEI. The V and J ends lost 10 bases and 3 bases, in that order; junction bases with no gene match: 22. The CDR3 DNA is TGTGCCATCTCAATTTTTTTCCGCCGGGACAGGGCAAACTACGAGCAGTACTTC. Its protein product is CAISIFFRRDRANYEQYF.

The CDR3 nucleotides are TGTGCCAGTAGTATACGGACAGGGGGCTCTGGAAACACCATATATTTT. Translation: CASSIRTGGSGNTIYF. The J gene is TRBJ1-3, the V gene TRBV19; 10 nucleotides align to TRBD1. V shed 2 bases, J shed 0 bases, and the junction held 1 base outside the gene matches. Germline CDR1 is LNHDA and CDR2 is SQIVND (reference sequence). The CDR3 has 16 amino acids.

The rearrangement joins TRBV4-3 to TRBJ1-5; D not resolved. V was shortened by 4 bases and J by 0 bases, with 10 bases between the two germline ends. Germline V CDR1 and CDR2: LGHNA, YSLEER. The CDR3 spans 15 residues. The CDR3 reads CASSPHMDSNQPQHF. DNA for the CDR3: TGCGCCAGCAGCCCTCATATGGATAGCAATCAGCCCCAGCATTTT.

The J gene is TRBJ2-5, the V gene TRBV5-6; 10 positions agree with TRBD2. Germline-derived CDR1 and CDR2 are SGHDT and YYEEEE. The CDR3 length is 16 residues. V lost 5 bases and J lost 4; bases outside the gene matches: 11. The DNA for the CDR3 is TGTGCCAGCAGATGGAGCGGGGGGGCAGTCGTAGAGACCCAGTACTTC. It yields the protein CASRWSGGAVVETQYF.

The chain has TRBV6-1 and TRBJ2-3, with 8 positions matching TRBD2. The CDR3 is 12 residues long. Germline-derived CDR1 and CDR2 are MNHNS and SASEGT. J gave up 7 bases and V 5 bases, and 2 bases lay outside the gene matches. The CDR3 DNA follows: TGTGCCAGCAGTAGGACTAGCTATACGCAGTATTTT. Translated, it gives CASSRTSYTQYF.

The chain recombines TRBV6-1 with TRBJ2-7, with TRBD2 matching 9 bases. Germline CDR1 reads MNHNS; CDR2 reads SASEGT. V lost 7 bases, J lost 5 bases, and 12 bases stayed unmatched. This CDR3 spans 15 amino acids. The CDR3 DNA reads as TGTGCCAGCACACCTTGGCGGGGGGGTGACGACGAGCAGTACTTC. Amino acid sequence: CASTPWRGGDDEQYF.

In its sample, this clone was seen a few times. This sequence joins TRBV5-1 and TRBJ1-1, with D perhaps matching TRBD1 (5 bases). The CDR3 loop spans 13 amino acids. V shed 7 bases and J shed 5 bases, with 15 bases lying between them. Germline V gene data show CDR1 as SGHRS and CDR2 as YFSETQ. In DNA form, the CDR3 reads TGCGCCAGCGCTGTGGGACGTCGGACTGAAGCTTTCTTT. Translation: CASAVGRRTEAFF.

This clone turned up a few times. The genes are TRBV9 and TRBJ1-4; tentatively, D is TRBD1 (5 bases). The V gene lost 7 bases and the J gene lost 8 bases, with 21 bases spanning the gap. The CDR3 is 15 residues long. Germline assignment: CDR1 SGDLS and CDR2 YYNGEE. CDR3 nucleotide sequence: TGTGCCAGCGGCTCGGAAGGTCGAGGGGTAGAAAAACTGTTTTTT. Translation gives CASGSEGRGVEKLFF.

The chain combines TRBV7-9 with TRBJ1-2; TRBD1 is a possible D gene (6 bases). Germline CDR1 is SEHNR and CDR2 is FQNEAQ (reference sequence). The V end was cut by 2 bases, the J end by 3 bases, with 22 bases between. This CDR3 is built from 18 residues. The CDR3 protein is CASSLSRGQKGQDYGYTF. Here the CDR3 DNA reads TGTGCCAGCAGCTTATCAAGGGGACAAAAGGGTCAAGACTATGGCTACACCTTC. The whole variable domain, remainder taken from reference TRBV7-9 and TRBJ1-2, is DTGVSQNPRHKITKRGQNVTFRCDPISEHNRLYWYRQTLGQGPEFLTYFQNEAQLEKSRLLSDRFSAERPKGSFSTLEIQRTEQGDSAMYLCASSLSRGQKGQDYGYTFGSGTRLTVV.

This clone was seen only a few times. The rearrangement links TRBV4-2 to TRBJ2-7; the match to TRBD1 covers 7 bases. Germline CDR1 and CDR2: LGHNA and YNFKEQ. The CDR3 runs to 15 residues. J was trimmed by 3 bases and V by 4 bases; bases with no gene match: 9. In nucleotides, the CDR3 is TGTGCCAGCAGCCCAGAGGGGCAGGGGGTCTACGAGCAGTACTTC. Protein: CASSPEGQGVYEQYF.

This sequence joins TRBV9 and TRBJ2-3; 8 bases match TRBD2. Per germline, CDR1 SGDLS and CDR2 YYNGEE. There are 13 residues in the CDR3. After removal of 2 bases from V and 8 bases from J, the junction contained 4 bases not matched to a gene. This CDR3 reads CASSVETSATQYF. Written as DNA, the CDR3 is TGTGCCAGCAGCGTGGAGACTAGCGCTACGCAGTATTTT.

V is TRBV28 and J is TRBJ2-3; TRBD2 is a possible D gene (5 bases). The CDR3 runs 15 residues. CDR1 MDHEN and CDR2 SYDVKM come from the germline V gene. Trimming left V 5 bases short and J 1 base short, with 13 bases between. The CDR3 loop is CASSPPEGGTDTQYF. CDR3 in DNA: TGTGCCAGCAGTCCACCCGAGGGCGGCACAGATACGCAGTATTTT.

The V gene is TRBV7-2, the J gene TRBJ2-1; TRBD1 agrees at 10 bases. V lost 4 bases and J lost 6; bases outside the gene matches: 6. This CDR3 is built from 15 residues. Germline CDR1 reads SGHTA; CDR2 reads FQGNSA. CDR3 in amino acids: CASSSGTGAVNEQFF. CDR3 DNA: TGTGCCAGCAGCTCCGGGACAGGGGCAGTCAATGAGCAGTTCTTC.

The chain couples TRBV28 to TRBJ1-2; perhaps TRBD1 as D (6 bases). This CDR3 is built from 16 residues. V was trimmed by 6 bases and J by 0 bases, leaving 17 bases between them. Looked up from germline, CDR1 is MDHEN and CDR2 is SYDVKM. The CDR3 region is CASSRIQGKANYGYTF. The CDR3 bases are TGTGCCAGCAGCCGAATACAGGGAAAAGCTAACTATGGCTACACCTTC.

On this clone itself: Within the sample, other DNA sequences also encode this same CDR3. This chain connects TRBV5-8 to TRBJ2-1; a possible D gene is TRBD2 (6 bases). Per germline, CDR1 SGHTS and CDR2 YDEGEE. The V end lost 7 bases, the J end lost 1 base, and 15 bases lay between the germline ends. This CDR3 is 15 amino acids long. The CDR3 reads CASSLAGSSYNEQFF. As DNA, the CDR3 is TGTGCCAGCTCCTTGGCGGGGTCATCCTACAATGAGCAGTTCTTC.

This clone appeared a single time. The chain recombines TRBV5-6 with TRBJ2-4, with TRBD2 matching over 7 bases. Germline V gene data show CDR1 as SGHDT and CDR2 as YYEEEE. The CDR3 totals 13 residues. With V trimmed by 6 bases and J by 6 bases, 6 bases remained unmatched. The CDR3 DNA is TGTGCCAGCACCACGGGAGGTTTAAACATTCAGTACTTC. This codes for CASTTGGLNIQYF.

This clone occurred a few times. The chain is built from TRBV19 and TRBJ2-7; 14 bases match TRBD2. V lost 5 bases, J lost 4 bases, and 4 bases stayed unmatched. From germline, CDR1 is LNHDA and CDR2 SQIVND (reference sequence). The CDR3 is 15 amino acids. The CDR3 reads CASSYGLAGGYEQYF. The DNA of the CDR3 is TGTGCCAGTAGTTACGGACTAGCGGGGGGATACGAGCAGTACTTC. Variable domain in full (rest from reference TRBV19 and TRBJ2-7): DGGITQSPKYLFRKEGQNVTLSCEQNLNHDAMYWYRQDPGQGLRLIYYSQIVNDFQKGDIAEGYSVSREKKESFPLTVTSAQKNPTAFYLCASSYGLAGGYEQYFGPGTRLTVT.